The next 6 T cell receptor beta chains were all read from a single sample in a study of vaccination and CD4 T cells after COVID-19. At the Johns Hopkins FTIC core, DNA taken from cultured CD4+ T cells was sequenced by way of the Oncomine TCR Beta short-read assay. TCRdb re-analysed the PCR reads in MiXCR, keeping a single row per CDR3 protein. Here the sample spans 12,000 or so distinct CDR3 sequences, around two fifths being singletons. Stated treatment: 10-day PBMC culture with coronavirus spike peptide pools or control peptides (ViraFEST assay). The antigens for these receptors are not known. The sequenced material came from cultured CD4+ T cells from blood. The source is a human donor with COVID-19.

The chain recombines TRBV24-1 with TRBJ2-1; TRBD2 aligns across 10 bases. V gave up 7 bases and J gave up 9 bases; unmatched junction bases: 8. Germline V gives CDR1 KGHDR, CDR2 SFDVKD. This CDR3 is 14 amino acids long. As DNA, the CDR3 is TGTGCCACCAGGAGCGGGGGGGACTCCAGTGAGCAGTTCTTC. The encoded protein is CATRSGGDSSEQFF.

The chain employs TRBV11-2 and TRBJ1-5; no reliable D call. CDR3 length: 13 residues. Trimming stripped 3 bases from V and 4 bases from J, with 7 bases between. Per the germline V gene, CDR1 is SGHAT and CDR2 is FQNNGV. CDR3 sequence: CASSFGRNQPQHF. CDR3 sequence (DNA): TGTGCCAGCAGCTTCGGCAGAAATCAGCCCCAGCATTTT.

J is TRBJ1-5 and V is TRBV7-8; D uncertain. V was cut by 5 bases and J by 0 bases, with 11 bases left in between. The germline gives CDR1 SGHVS, CDR2 FQNEAQ. CDR3 size: 15 residues. Here the CDR3 DNA reads TGTGCCAGCAGCCTCGCCGGGAATAGCAATCAGCCCCAGCATTTT. Translation: CASSLAGNSNQPQHF. Using reference TRBV7-8 and TRBJ1-5 for the parts outside the CDR3, the full variable domain is GAGVSQSPRYKVAKRGQDVALRCDPISGHVSLFWYQQALGQGPEFLTYFQNEAQLDKSGLPSDRFFAERPEGSVSTLKIQRTQQEDSAVYLCASSLAGNSNQPQHFGDGTRLSIL.

The CDR3 is CSVEEGEAAQYF. CDR3 coding DNA: TGCAGCGTTGAAGAGGGGGAGGCTGCGCAGTACTTC. V and J are TRBV29-1 and TRBJ2-7, with D maybe TRBD2 (6 bases). The CDR3 is 12 amino acids. Trimming removed 0 bases at V and 9 bases at J, with 12 bases between. Germline assignment: CDR1 SQVTM and CDR2 ANQGSEA.

This clonotype was counted between two and nine times. The chain joins TRBV2 to TRBJ1-2, with no clear D. The CDR3 runs 15 residues. Trimming took 2 bases from V and 4 from J, leaving 14 bases between them. Looked up from germline, CDR1 is SNHLY and CDR2 is FYNNEI. CDR3 region: CASSEYPSPLYGYTF. The CDR3 coding sequence is TGTGCCAGCAGTGAATATCCCAGCCCCCTCTATGGCTACACCTTC.

This sequence joins TRBV28 and TRBJ2-7; 9 nucleotides agree with TRBD1. The germline gives CDR1 MDHEN, CDR2 SYDVKM. After removal of 6 bases from V and 2 bases from J, the junction contained 11 bases not matched to a gene. This CDR3 contains 16 residues. Written as DNA, the CDR3 is TGTGCCAGCAGCCTAGCCGGACAGGGGCTCACCTACGAGCAGTACTTC. This gives the protein CASSLAGQGLTYEQYF.